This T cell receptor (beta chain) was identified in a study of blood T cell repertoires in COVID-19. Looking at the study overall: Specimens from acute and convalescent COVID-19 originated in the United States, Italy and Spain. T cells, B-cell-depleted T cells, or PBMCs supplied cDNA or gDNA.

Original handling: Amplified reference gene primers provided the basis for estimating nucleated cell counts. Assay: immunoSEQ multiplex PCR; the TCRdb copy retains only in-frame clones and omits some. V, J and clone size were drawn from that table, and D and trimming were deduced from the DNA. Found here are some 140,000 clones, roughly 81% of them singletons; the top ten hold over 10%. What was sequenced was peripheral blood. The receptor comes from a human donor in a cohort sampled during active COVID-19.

The DNA for the CDR3 is TGTGCCAGCAGTTACTCACAGGGTTCTAATGAAAAACTGTTTTTT. Protein: CASSYSQGSNEKLFF. This chain links TRBV6-5 with TRBJ1-4, with D perhaps matching TRBD1 (6 bases). The germline V and J ends were trimmed by 0 bases and 3 bases, with 8 bases remaining between them. The CDR3 has 15 amino acids. Germline V gene sequence: CDR1 MNHEY, CDR2 SVGAGI.